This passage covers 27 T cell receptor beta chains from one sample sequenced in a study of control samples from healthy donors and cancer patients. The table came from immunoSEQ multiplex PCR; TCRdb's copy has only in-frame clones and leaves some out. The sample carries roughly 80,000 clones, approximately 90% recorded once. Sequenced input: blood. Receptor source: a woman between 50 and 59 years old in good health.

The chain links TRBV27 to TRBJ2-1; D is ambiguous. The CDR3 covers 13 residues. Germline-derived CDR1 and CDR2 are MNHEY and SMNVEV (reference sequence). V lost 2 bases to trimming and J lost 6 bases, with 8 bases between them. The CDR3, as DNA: TGTGCCAGCAGTTTAAGCTGGCGCAATGAGCAGTTCTTC. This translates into CASSLSWRNEQFF.

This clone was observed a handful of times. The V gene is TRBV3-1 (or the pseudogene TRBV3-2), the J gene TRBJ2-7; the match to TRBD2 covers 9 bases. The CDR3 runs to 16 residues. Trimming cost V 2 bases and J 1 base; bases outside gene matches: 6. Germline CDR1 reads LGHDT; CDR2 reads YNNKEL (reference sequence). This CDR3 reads CASSQIWRGGSYEQYF. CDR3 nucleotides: TGTGCCAGCAGCCAAATCTGGCGGGGGGGATCCTACGAGCAGTACTTC.

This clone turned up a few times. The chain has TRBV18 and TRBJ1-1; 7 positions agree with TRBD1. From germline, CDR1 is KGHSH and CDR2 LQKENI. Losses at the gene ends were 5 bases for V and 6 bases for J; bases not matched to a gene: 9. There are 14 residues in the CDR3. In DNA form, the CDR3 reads TGTGCCAGCTCAAATAGACAGGGTGACGCTGAAGCTTTCTTT. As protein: CASSNRQGDAEAFF.

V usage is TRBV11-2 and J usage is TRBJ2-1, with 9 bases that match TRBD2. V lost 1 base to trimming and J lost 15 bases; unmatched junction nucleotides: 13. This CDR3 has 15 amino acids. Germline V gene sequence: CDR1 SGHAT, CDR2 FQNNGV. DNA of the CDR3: TGTGCCAGCAGCTTAGGAGGCGGGGGGGCCCAGTGGCCGTTCTTC. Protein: CASSLGGGGAQWPFF.

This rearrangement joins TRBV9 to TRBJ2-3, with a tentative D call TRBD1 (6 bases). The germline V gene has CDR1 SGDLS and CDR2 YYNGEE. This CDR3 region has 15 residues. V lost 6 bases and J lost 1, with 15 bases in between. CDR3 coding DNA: TGTGCCAGCACCCCGCTGGGGGCTGGCACAGATACGCAGTATTTT. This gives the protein CASTPLGAGTDTQYF.

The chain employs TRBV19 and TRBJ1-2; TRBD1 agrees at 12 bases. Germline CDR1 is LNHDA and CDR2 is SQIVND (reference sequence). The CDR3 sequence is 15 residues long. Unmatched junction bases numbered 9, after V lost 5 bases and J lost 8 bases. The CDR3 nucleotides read TGTGCCAGTAGTTCGGGGACAGGGGGCGCCAGGGGCTACACCTTC. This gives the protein CASSSGTGGARGYTF.

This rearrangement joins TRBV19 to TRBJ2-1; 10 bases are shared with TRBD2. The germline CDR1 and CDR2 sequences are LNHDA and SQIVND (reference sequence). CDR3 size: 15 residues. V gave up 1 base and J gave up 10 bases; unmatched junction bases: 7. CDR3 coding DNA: TGTGCCAGTAGTATAGGAGCGGGGGGGGTTTGGGAGCAGTTCTTC. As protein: CASSIGAGGVWEQFF.

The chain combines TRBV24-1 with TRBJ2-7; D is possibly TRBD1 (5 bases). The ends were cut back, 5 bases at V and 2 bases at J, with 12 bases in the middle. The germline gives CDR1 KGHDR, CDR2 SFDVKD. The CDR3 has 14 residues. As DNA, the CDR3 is TGTGCCACCAGTGCAAGGGGTGTCCCCTACGAGCAGTACTTC. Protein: CATSARGVPYEQYF.

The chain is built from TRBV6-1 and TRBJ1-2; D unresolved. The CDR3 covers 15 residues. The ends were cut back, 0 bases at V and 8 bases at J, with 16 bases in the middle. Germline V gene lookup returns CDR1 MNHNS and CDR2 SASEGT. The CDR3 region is CASSEAPNPGRGYTF. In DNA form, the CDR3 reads TGTGCCAGCAGTGAAGCACCAAACCCTGGACGGGGCTACACCTTC.

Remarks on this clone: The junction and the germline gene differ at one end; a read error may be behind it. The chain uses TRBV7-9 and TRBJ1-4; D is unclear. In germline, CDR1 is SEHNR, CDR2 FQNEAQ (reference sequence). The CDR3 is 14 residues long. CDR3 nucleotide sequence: TGTGCCAGCAGCTTATCGGGTTGGGATGGCGCCCTTGTTTTT. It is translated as CASSLSGWDGALVF. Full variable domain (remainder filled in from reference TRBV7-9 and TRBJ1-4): DTGVSQNPRHKITKRGQNVTFRCDPISEHNRLYWYRQTLGQGPEFLTYFQNEAQLEKSRLLSDRFSAERPKGSFSTLEIQRTEQGDSAMYLCASSLSGWDGALVFGSGTQLSVL.

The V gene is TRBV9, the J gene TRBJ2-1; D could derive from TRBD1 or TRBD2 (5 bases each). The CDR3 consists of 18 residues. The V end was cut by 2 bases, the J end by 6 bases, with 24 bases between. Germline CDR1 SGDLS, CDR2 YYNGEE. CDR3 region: CASSVYNKLTGLGNEQFF. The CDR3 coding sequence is TGTGCCAGCAGCGTTTATAATAAGTTGACGGGGCTAGGCAATGAGCAGTTCTTC.

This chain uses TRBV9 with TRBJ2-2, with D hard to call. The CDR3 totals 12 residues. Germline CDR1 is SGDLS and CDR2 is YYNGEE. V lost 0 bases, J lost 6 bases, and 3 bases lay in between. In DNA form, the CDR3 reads TGTGCCAGCAGCGTAGCCGCCGGGGAGCTGTTTTTT. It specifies CASSVAAGELFF.

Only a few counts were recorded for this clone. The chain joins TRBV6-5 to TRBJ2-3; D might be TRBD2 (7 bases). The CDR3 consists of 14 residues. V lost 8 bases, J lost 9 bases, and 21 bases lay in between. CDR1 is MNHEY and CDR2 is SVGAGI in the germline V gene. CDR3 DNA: TGTGCCAGCTCTTGGGGGCGGGGGACCGGCACGCAGTATTTT. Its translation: CASSWGRGTGTQYF.

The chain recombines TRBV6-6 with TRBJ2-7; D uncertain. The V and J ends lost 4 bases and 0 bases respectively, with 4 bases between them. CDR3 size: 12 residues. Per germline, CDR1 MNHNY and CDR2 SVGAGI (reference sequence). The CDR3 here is CASSLASYEQYF. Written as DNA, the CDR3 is TGTGCCAGCAGTTTGGCCTCCTACGAGCAGTACTTC.

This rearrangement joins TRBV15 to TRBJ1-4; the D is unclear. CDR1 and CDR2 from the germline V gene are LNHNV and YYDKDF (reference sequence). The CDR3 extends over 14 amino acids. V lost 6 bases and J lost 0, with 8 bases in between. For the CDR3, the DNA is TGTGCCACCAGTCACAGCTCAACTAATGAAAAACTGTTTTTT. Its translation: CATSHSSTNEKLFF.

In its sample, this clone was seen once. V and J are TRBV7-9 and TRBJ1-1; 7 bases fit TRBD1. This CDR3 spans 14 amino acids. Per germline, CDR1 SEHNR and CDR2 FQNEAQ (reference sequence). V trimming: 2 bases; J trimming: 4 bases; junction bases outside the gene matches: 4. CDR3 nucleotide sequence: TGTGCCAGCAGCTTAATATCAGGGGGCACTGAAGCTTTCTTT. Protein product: CASSLISGGTEAFF.

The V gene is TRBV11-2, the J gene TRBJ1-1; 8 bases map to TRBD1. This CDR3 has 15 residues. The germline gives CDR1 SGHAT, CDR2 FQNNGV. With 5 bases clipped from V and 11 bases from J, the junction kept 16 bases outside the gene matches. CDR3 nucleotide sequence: TGTGCCAGCAGCCCCATCGGGGCAGGGGGCGCTCAGGCTTTCTTT. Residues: CASSPIGAGGAQAFF.

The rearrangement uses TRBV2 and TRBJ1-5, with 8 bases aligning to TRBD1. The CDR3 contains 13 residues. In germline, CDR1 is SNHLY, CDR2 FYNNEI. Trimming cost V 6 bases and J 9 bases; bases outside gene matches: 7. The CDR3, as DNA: TGTGCCAGCAGAGACAGGGGCTGGGGGCCCCAGCATTTT. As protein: CASRDRGWGPQHF.

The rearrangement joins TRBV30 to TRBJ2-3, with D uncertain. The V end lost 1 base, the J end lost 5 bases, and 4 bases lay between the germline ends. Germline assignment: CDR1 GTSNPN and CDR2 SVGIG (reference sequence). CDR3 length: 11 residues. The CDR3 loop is CAWSGLDTQYF. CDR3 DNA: TGTGCCTGGAGTGGTCTAGATACGCAGTATTTT.

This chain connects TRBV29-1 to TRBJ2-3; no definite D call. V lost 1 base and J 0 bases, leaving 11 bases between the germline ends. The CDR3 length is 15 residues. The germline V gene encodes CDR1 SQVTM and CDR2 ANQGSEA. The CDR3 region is CSVEVTLTSTDTQYF. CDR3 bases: TGCAGCGTTGAAGTGACGCTTACTAGCACAGATACGCAGTATTTT.

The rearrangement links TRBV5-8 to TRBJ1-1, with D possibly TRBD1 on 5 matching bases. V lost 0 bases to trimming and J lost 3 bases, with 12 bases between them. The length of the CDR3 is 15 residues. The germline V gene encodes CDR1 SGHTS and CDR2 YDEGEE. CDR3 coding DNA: TGTGCCAGCAGCTTGGATAGGGGACGTGACACTGAAGCTTTCTTT. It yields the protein CASSLDRGRDTEAFF. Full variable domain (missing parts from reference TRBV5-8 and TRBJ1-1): EAGVTQSPTHLIKTRGQQATLRCSPISGHTSVYWYQQALGLGLQFLLWYDEGEERNRGNFPPRFSGRQFPNYSSELNVNALELEDSALYLCASSLDRGRDTEAFFGQGTRLTVV.

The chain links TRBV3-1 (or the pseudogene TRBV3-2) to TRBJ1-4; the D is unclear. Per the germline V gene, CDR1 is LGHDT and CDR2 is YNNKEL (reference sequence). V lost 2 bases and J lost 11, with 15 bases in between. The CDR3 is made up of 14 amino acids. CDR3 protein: CASSQFEGLEKLFF. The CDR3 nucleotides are TGTGCCAGCAGCCAATTTGAGGGATTGGAGAAACTGTTTTTT.

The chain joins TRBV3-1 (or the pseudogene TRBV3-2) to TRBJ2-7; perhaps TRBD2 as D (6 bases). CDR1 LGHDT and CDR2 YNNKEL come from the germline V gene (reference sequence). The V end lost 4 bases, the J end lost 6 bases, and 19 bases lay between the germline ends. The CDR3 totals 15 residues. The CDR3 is CASSPDAGGISEQYF. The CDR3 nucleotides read TGTGCCAGCAGCCCTGACGCGGGCGGGATTTCCGAGCAGTACTTC.

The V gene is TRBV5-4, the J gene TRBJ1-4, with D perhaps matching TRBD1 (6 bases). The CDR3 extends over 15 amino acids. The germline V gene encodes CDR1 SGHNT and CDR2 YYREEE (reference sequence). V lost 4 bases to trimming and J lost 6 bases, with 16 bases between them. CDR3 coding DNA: TGTGCCAGCAGCCAGGGACAATCGGACCATGAAAAACTGTTTTTT. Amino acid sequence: CASSQGQSDHEKLFF.

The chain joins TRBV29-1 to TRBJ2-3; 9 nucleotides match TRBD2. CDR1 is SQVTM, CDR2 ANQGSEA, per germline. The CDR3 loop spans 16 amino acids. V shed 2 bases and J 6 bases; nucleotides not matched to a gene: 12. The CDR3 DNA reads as TGCAGCGTTGAAATATCTCTAGCGGGGTCCTGGGATACGCAGTATTTT. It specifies CSVEISLAGSWDTQYF.

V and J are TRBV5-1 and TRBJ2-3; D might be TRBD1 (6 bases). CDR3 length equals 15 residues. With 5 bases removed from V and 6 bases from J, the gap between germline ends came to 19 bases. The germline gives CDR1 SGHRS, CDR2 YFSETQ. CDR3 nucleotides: TGCGCCAGCAGTAGTCTCGCGGGTAGGGGGGATACGCAGTATTTT. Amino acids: CASSSLAGRGDTQYF.

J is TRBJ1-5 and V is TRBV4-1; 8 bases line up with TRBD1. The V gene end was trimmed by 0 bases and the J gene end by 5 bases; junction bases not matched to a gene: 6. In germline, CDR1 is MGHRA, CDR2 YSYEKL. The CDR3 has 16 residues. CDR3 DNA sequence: TGCGCCAGCAGCCAAGAGTGGCAGGGGGCATATCAGCCCCAGCATTTT. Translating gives CASSQEWQGAYQPQHF.